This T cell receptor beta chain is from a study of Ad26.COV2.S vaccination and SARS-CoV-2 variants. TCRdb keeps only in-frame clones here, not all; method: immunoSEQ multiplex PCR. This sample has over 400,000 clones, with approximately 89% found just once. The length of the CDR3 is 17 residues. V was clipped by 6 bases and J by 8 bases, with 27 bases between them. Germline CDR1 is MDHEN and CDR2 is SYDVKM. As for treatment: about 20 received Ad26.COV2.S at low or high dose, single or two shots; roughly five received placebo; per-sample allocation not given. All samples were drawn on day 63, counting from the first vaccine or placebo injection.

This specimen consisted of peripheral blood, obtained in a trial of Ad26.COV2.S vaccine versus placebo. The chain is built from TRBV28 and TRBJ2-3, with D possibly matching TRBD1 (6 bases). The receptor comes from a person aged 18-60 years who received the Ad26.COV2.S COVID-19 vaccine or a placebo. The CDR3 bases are TGTGCCAGCAGACCGCCGGGACACCCTCGTGCACAGATTACGCAGTATTTT. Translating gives CASRPPGHPRAQITQYF. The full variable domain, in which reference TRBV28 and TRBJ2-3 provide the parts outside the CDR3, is DVKVTQSSRYLVKRTGEKVFLECVQDMDHENMFWYRQDPGLGLRLIYFSYDVKMKEKGDIPEGYSVSREKKERFSLILESASTNQTSMYLCASRPPGHPRAQITQYFGPGTRLTVL.